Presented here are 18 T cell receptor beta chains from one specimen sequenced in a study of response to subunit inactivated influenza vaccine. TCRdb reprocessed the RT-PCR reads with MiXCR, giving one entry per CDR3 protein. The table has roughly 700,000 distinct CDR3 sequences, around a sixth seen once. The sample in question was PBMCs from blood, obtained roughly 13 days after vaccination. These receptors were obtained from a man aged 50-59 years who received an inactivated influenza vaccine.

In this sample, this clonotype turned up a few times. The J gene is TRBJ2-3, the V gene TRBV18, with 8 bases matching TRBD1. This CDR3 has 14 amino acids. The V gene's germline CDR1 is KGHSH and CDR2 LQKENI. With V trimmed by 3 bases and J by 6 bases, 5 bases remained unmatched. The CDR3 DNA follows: TGTGCCAGCTCACCGACAGGGGCAGGGGATACGCAGTATTTT. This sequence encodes CASSPTGAGDTQYF.

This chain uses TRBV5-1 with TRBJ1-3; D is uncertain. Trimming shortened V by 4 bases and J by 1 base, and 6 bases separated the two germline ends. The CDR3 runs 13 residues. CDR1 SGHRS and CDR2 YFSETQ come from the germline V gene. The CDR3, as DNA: TGCGCCAGCAGCGAGGGTTCTGGAAACACCATATATTTT. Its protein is CASSEGSGNTIYF.

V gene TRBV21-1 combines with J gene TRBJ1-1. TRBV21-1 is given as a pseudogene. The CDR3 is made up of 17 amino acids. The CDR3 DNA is TGTGCCAGCAGCAAAGTGGAGAGGGCGGGAGAGAACACTGAAGCTTTCTTT. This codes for CASSKVERAGENTEAFF.

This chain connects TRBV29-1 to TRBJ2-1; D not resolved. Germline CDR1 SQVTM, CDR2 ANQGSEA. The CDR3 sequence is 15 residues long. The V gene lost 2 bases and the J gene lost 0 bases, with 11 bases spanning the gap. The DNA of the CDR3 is TGCAGCGTTGAAAGGACGGTGAGCTCCTACAATGAGCAGTTCTTC. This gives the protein CSVERTVSSYNEQFF.

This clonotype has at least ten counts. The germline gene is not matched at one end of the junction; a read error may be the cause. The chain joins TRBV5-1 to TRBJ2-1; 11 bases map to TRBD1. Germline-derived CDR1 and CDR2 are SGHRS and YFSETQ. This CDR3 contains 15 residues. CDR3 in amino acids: CASSPWDRGGGELFF. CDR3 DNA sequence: TGCGCCAGCAGTCCTTGGGACAGGGGGGGAGGCGAGCTGTTCTTC.

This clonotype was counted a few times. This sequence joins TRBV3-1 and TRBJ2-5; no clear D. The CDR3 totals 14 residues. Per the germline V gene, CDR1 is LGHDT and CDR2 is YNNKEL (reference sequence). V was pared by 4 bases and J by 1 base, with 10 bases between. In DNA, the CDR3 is TGTGCCAGCAGCCGTCCCCAAACCCAAGAGACCCAGTACTTC. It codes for CASSRPQTQETQYF.

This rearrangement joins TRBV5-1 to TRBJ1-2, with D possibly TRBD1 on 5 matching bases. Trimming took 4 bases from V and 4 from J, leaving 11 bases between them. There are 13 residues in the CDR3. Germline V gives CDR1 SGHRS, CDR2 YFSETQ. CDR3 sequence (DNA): TGCGCCAGCAGCGGGGACGCCCGCTATGGCTACACCTTC. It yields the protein CASSGDARYGYTF.

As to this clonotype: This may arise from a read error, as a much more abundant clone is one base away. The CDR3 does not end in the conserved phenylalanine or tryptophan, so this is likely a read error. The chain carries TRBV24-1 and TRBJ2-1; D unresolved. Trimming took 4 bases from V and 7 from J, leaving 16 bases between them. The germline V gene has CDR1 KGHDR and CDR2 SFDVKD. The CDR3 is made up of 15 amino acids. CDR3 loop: CATSESGQIRNEQFY. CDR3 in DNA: TGTGCCACCAGTGAGTCCGGGCAAATTCGGAATGAGCAGTTCTAC.

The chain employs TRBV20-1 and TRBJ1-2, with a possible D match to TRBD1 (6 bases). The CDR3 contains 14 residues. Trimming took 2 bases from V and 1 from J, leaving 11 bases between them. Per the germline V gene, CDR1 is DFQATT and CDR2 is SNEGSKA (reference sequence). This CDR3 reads CSARPQGGNYGYTF. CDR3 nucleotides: TGCAGTGCTAGACCACAGGGTGGTAACTATGGCTACACCTTC.

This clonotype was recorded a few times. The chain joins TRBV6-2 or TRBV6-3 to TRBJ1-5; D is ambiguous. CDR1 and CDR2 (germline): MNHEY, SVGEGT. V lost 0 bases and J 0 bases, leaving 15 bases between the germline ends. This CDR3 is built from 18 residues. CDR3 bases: TGTGCCAGCAGTTACTCGACCAGAATCTGGGATAGCAATCAGCCCCAGCATTTT. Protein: CASSYSTRIWDSNQPQHF.

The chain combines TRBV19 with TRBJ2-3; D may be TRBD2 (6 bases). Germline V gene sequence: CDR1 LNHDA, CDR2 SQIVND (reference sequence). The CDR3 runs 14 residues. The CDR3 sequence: CAAGSTTSTDTQYF. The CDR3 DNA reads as TGTGCGGCGGGATCGACAACTAGCACAGATACGCAGTATTTT.

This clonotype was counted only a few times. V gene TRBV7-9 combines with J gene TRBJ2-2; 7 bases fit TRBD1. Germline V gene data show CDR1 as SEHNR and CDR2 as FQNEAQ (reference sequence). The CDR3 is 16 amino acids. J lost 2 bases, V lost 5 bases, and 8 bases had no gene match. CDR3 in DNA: TGTGCCAGCAGCCACCAAGGGACAGCTAACACCGGGGAGCTGTTTTTT. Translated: CASSHQGTANTGELFF.

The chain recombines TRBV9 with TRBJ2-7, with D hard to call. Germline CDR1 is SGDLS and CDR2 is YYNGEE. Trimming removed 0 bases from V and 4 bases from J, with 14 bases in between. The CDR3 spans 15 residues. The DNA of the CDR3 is TGTGCCAGCAGCGTAGGAGGCGGCCGTAATTACGAGCAGTACTTC. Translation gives CASSVGGGRNYEQYF.

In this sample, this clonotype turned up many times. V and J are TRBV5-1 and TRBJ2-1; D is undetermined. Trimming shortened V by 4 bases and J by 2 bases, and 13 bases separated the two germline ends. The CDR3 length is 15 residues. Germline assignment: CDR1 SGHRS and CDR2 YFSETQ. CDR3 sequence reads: CASSRIPETYNEQFF. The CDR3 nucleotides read TGCGCCAGCAGCCGCATACCAGAAACCTACAATGAGCAGTTCTTC.

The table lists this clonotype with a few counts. The CDR3 here is CSAREGTGYTGELFF. CDR3 coding DNA: TGCAGTGCTAGAGAGGGGACAGGGTACACCGGGGAGCTGTTTTTT. The chain recombines TRBV20-1 with TRBJ2-2; 9 positions match TRBD1. This CDR3 comprises 15 residues. Trimming at V came to 0 bases and at J to 3 bases, leaving 2 bases not matched to a gene. Germline V gives CDR1 DFQATT, CDR2 SNEGSKA (reference sequence).

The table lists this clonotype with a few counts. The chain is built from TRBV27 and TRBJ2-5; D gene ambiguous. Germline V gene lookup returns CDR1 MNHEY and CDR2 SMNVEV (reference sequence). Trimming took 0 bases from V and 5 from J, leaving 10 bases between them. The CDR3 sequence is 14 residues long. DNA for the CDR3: TGTGCCAGCAGTTTATCGGCCAGGTGGGAGACCCAGTACTTC. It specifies CASSLSARWETQYF.

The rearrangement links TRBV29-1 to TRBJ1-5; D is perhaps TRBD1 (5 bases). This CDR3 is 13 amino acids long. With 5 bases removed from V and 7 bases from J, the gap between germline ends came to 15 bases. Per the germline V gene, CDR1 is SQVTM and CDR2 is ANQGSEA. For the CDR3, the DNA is TGCAGCGTTTCTTCAGCCGGGGGACAGCCCCAGCATTTT. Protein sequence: CSVSSAGGQPQHF.

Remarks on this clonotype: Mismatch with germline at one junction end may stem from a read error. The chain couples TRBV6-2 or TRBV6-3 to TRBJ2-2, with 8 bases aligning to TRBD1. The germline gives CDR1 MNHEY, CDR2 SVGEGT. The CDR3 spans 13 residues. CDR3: CASSYQGAGVLFF. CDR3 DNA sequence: TGTGCCAGCAGTTACCAGGGGGCCGGGGTGCTGTTTTTT.